These 2 T cell receptor beta chains came from one sample sequenced in a study of control samples from healthy donors and cancer patients. The repertoire was sequenced with immunoSEQ multiplex PCR; TCRdb's copy has only in-frame clones and lacks some. The repertoire holds 210,000 or so clones, about nine tenths seen once, with 1.8% in the top ten. Sequenced input: blood. These TCRs come from a man younger than 40 in good health.

The chain couples TRBV5-1 to TRBJ1-4; D might be TRBD1 (6 bases). Germline CDR1 reads SGHRS; CDR2 reads YFSETQ. This CDR3 is 16 amino acids long. V lost 2 bases, J lost 0 bases, and 11 bases lay in between. The CDR3 DNA reads TGCGCCAGCAGCTTTACAGGGACATCAACTAATGAAAAACTGTTTTTT. It codes for CASSFTGTSTNEKLFF.

The V gene is TRBV2, the J gene TRBJ2-1; TRBD2 matches 7 bases. The CDR3 is made up of 14 amino acids. V lost 6 bases and J lost 7; bases outside the gene matches: 9. CDR1 and CDR2 (germline): SNHLY, FYNNEI. CDR3 protein: CASSARDYSNEQFF. DNA of the CDR3: TGTGCCAGCAGCGCGAGGGACTATTCAAATGAGCAGTTCTTC.